Below are 5 T cell receptor beta chains sequenced from a single sample in a study of OX40 agonist ivuxolimab in advanced cancers. This table comes from immunoSEQ multiplex PCR, and its TCRdb copy is limited to in-frame clones, with some not included. This repertoire shows roughly 70,000 clones, just over 90% found once; its top ten account for 5% to 7%. The sequences come from CD4+ or CD8+ T cells sorted from blood, collected in a trial of the OX40 agonist ivuxolimab. Source of these receptors: an adult with an advanced solid tumor such as melanoma, head and neck, liver or kidney cancer.

This chain joins TRBV6-5 and TRBJ1-1; no firm D call. Trimming removed 9 bases at V and 6 bases at J, with 17 bases between. Per the germline V gene, CDR1 is MNHEY and CDR2 is SVGAGI. CDR3 size: 13 residues. In nucleotides, the CDR3 is TGTGCCAGTGGAACTGCGTCGGCGTCTGAAGCTTTCTTT. Protein: CASGTASASEAFF.

The genes are TRBV7-6 and TRBJ2-1; D remains unclear. CDR1 is SGHVS, CDR2 FNYEAQ, per germline. CDR3 length equals 15 residues. V was cut by 1 base and J by 5 bases, with 12 bases left in between. The CDR3 here is CASSLVLARNNEQFF. CDR3 in DNA: TGTGCCAGCAGCTTAGTTCTCGCCCGAAACAATGAGCAGTTCTTC.

The chain uses TRBV7-2 and TRBJ2-7; D gene uncertain. The V and J ends lost 5 bases and 7 bases respectively, with 21 bases between them. CDR1 is SGHTA, CDR2 FQGNSA, per germline. This CDR3 spans 15 amino acids. The CDR3 is CASSGSKGAFTEQYF. Written as DNA, the CDR3 is TGTGCCAGCAGCGGGTCGAAGGGCGCCTTTACGGAGCAGTACTTC.

The rearrangement links TRBV7-3 to TRBJ2-6; D is uncertain. Per germline, CDR1 SGHTA and CDR2 FQGTGA. The CDR3 consists of 16 residues. Trimming cost V 5 bases and J 0 bases, with 11 bases left between them. This CDR3 reads CASSPDGFSGANVLTF. The CDR3 coding sequence is TGTGCCAGCAGCCCGGACGGGTTCTCTGGGGCCAACGTCCTGACTTTC.

The chain uses TRBV7-2 and TRBJ1-2, with D perhaps TRBD1 (5 bases). This CDR3 region has 17 residues. V lost 2 bases and J lost 0, with 16 bases in between. CDR1 is SGHTA and CDR2 is FQGNSA in the germline V gene. The CDR3 nucleotides read TGTGCCAGCAGCTTATATCCCAGGGAGGTCTCTAACTATGGCTACACCTTC. It translates to CASSLYPREVSNYGYTF.